This T cell receptor (beta chain) was profiled in a study of blood T cells in healthy people across ages. This clonotype has only a few counts. Its antigen remains unidentified. The length of the CDR3 is 15 residues. Unmatched junction bases numbered 8, after V lost 5 bases and J lost 5 bases. Germline lookup yields CDR1 MGHRA and CDR2 YSYEKL. Study results and limitations: Higher diversity and more naive CD4+ cells were features of long-lived donors, compared to aged donors.

Sample-barcoded 5' priming and a J-beta primer mix drove a second PCR of about 6 to 12 cycles. TCRdb recomputed calls from the 5' RACE reads with MiXCR, one row per CDR3 protein. Seen here are some 1.6 million distinct CDR3 sequences, around 35% observed once, and the top ten hold approximately 11%. The receptor comes from a woman between 25 and 40 years old in good health. The chain couples TRBV4-1 to TRBJ1-1, with 10 bases aligning to TRBD1. The material sequenced was blood. The CDR3 region has the DNA TGCGCCAGCAGCTATAGACAGGGGGCCGGGACTGAAGCTTTCTTT. This translates into CASSYRQGAGTEAFF.